These 20 T cell receptor beta chains were all obtained from the same sample, sequenced in a study of blood T cell repertoires in COVID-19. Using immunoSEQ multiplex PCR, the repertoire was profiled, and TCRdb retains in-frame clones only, with some absent. This table holds 250,000 to 300,000 clones, around four fifths found once. Sequencing was performed on peripheral blood. The source is a man in his sixties who had recovered from COVID-19.

The chain has TRBV5-1 and TRBJ2-3; 11 bases are a match to TRBD1. The CDR3 is 14 residues long. Germline V lookup: CDR1 SGHRS, CDR2 YFSETQ. Trimming cost V 4 bases and J 3 bases; bases outside gene matches: 1. The CDR3 loop is CASSRDRGTDTQYF. The CDR3 DNA reads as TGCGCCAGCAGCAGGGACAGGGGGACAGATACGCAGTATTTT.

This chain connects TRBV15 to TRBJ1-1; D gene uncertain. From germline, CDR1 is LNHNV and CDR2 YYDKDF (reference sequence). Trimming removed 5 bases at V and 0 bases at J, with 19 bases between. The CDR3 extends over 17 amino acids. The CDR3 sequence: CATSGLNSRGMNTEAFF. The CDR3 DNA follows: TGTGCCACCAGCGGCCTAAACTCACGCGGGATGAACACTGAAGCTTTCTTT. Full variable domain (missing parts from reference TRBV15 and TRBJ1-1): DAMVIQNPRYQVTQFGKPVTLSCSQTLNHNVMYWYQQKSSQAPKLLFHYYDKDFNNEADTPDNFQSRRPNTSFCFLDIRSPGLGDTAMYLCATSGLNSRGMNTEAFFGQGTRLTVV.

The V gene is TRBV6-5, the J gene TRBJ1-6; TRBD1 aligns across 7 bases. Germline CDR1 and CDR2: MNHEY and SVGAGI. The CDR3 consists of 13 residues. The V segment lost 5 bases and the J segment 10 bases; nucleotides outside the gene matches: 5. The CDR3 sequence is CASSRQGPSPLHF. For the CDR3, the DNA is TGTGCCAGCAGTAGACAGGGACCCTCACCCCTCCACTTT.

The chain joins TRBV19 to TRBJ2-7; 11 bases line up with TRBD2. The CDR3 consists of 16 residues. Losses at the gene ends were 4 bases for V and 2 bases for J; bases not matched to a gene: 7. Per the germline V gene, CDR1 is LNHDA and CDR2 is SQIVND (reference sequence). CDR3 loop: CASSTRTSGSPYEQYF. The CDR3, as DNA: TGTGCCAGTAGTACCAGGACTAGCGGGTCACCCTACGAGCAGTACTTC. Supplemented by reference TRBV19 and TRBJ2-7, the full variable domain reads DGGITQSPKYLFRKEGQNVTLSCEQNLNHDAMYWYRQDPGQGLRLIYYSQIVNDFQKGDIAEGYSVSREKKESFPLTVTSAQKNPTAFYLCASSTRTSGSPYEQYFGPGTRLTVT.

This chain links TRBV7-9 with TRBJ1-2, with 10 bases aligning to TRBD1. V shed 5 bases and J 8 bases; nucleotides not matched to a gene: 11. The CDR3 consists of 15 residues. Germline V gene sequence: CDR1 SEHNR, CDR2 FQNEAQ (reference sequence). CDR3 DNA sequence: TGTGCCAGCAGCCCGCGGACAGGGGGAAGTGCGGGCTACACCTTC. Amino acids: CASSPRTGGSAGYTF.

The V call is TRBV2, the J call TRBJ1-4, with a tentative D call TRBD1 (5 bases). Trimming removed 6 bases from V and 0 bases from J, with 11 bases in between. The CDR3 is made up of 15 amino acids. Germline V gene data show CDR1 as SNHLY and CDR2 as FYNNEI. The CDR3 here is CASRRTLTTNEKLFF. In DNA form, the CDR3 reads TGTGCCAGCAGGAGGACATTAACAACTAATGAAAAACTGTTTTTT.

This clone was seen a handful of times. The V call is TRBV3-1 (or the pseudogene TRBV3-2), the J call TRBJ2-3; 7 bases agree with TRBD2. V lost 4 bases and J lost 1; bases outside the gene matches: 2. The V gene's germline CDR1 is LGHDT and CDR2 YNNKEL (reference sequence). The CDR3 runs 14 residues. The CDR3 DNA follows: TGTGCCAGCAGCCCCGCGGGGGGCACAGATACGCAGTATTTT. As protein: CASSPAGGTDTQYF.

The CDR3 coding sequence is TGTGCCAGCTCACTACTCGACAGCTCCTACGAGCAGTACTTC. It is translated as CASSLLDSSYEQYF. This chain joins TRBV18 and TRBJ2-7; perhaps TRBD1 as D (5 bases). Germline assignment: CDR1 KGHSH and CDR2 LQKENI. The germline V and J ends were trimmed by 4 bases and 0 bases, with 10 bases remaining between them. The CDR3 has 14 amino acids.

The V gene is TRBV5-1, the J gene TRBJ2-5, with 11 nucleotides matching TRBD2. Trimming took 3 bases from V and 5 from J; bases not matched to a gene: 3. Germline CDR1 reads SGHRS; CDR2 reads YFSETQ. CDR3 size: 14 residues. CDR3 bases: TGCGCCAGCAGCTCACTAGCGGGAGTGGAGACCCAGTACTTC. This codes for CASSSLAGVETQYF.

This clone was counted ten times or more. V gene TRBV28 combines with J gene TRBJ1-2; no clear D. With 4 bases removed from V and 7 bases from J, the gap between germline ends came to 4 bases. Per germline, CDR1 MDHEN and CDR2 SYDVKM. The CDR3 runs to 10 residues. For the CDR3, the DNA is TGTGCCAGCAGTTCGTTTGGCTACACCTTC. Translating it yields CASSSFGYTF.

This chain links TRBV5-1 with TRBJ2-5, with TRBD2 identical over 8 bases. The CDR3 runs to 14 residues. Unmatched junction bases numbered 6, after V lost 3 bases and J lost 5 bases. The germline V gene has CDR1 SGHRS and CDR2 YFSETQ. DNA of the CDR3: TGCGCCAGCAGCTCCGGACTAGCTCGGGAGACCCAGTACTTC. Translated, it gives CASSSGLARETQYF.

V gene TRBV6-1 combines with J gene TRBJ1-5; D ambiguous. This CDR3 spans 12 amino acids. Looked up from germline, CDR1 is MNHNS and CDR2 is SASEGT. The V gene lost 2 bases and the J gene lost 6 bases, with 5 bases spanning the gap. CDR3 sequence reads: CASSEFSQPQHF. The CDR3 region has the DNA TGTGCCAGCAGTGAATTCTCTCAGCCCCAGCATTTT.

The chain combines TRBV2 with TRBJ2-3, with TRBD2 matching 12 bases. In germline, CDR1 is SNHLY, CDR2 FYNNEI. Trimming removed 6 bases from V and 5 bases from J; junction bases left unmatched: 6. The CDR3 runs to 15 residues. The CDR3 region is CASRPAGLAGDTQYF. The CDR3 nucleotides are TGTGCCAGCAGACCCGCGGGACTAGCGGGAGATACGCAGTATTTT.

The chain uses TRBV6-5 and TRBJ1-1, with 7 bases matching TRBD1. Trimming removed 5 bases from V and 0 bases from J; junction bases left unmatched: 3. CDR1 is MNHEY, CDR2 SVGAGI, per germline. The CDR3 is 14 residues long. CDR3: CASSRDRVNTEAFF. DNA for the CDR3: TGTGCCAGCAGTCGTGACAGGGTGAACACTGAAGCTTTCTTT.

This clone appeared a single time. The V and J genes are TRBV9 and TRBJ2-2, with D maybe TRBD2 (5 bases). CDR1 is SGDLS, CDR2 YYNGEE, per germline. The V gene lost 0 bases and the J gene lost 8 bases, with 8 bases spanning the gap. The CDR3 extends over 13 amino acids. This chain's CDR3 is CASSVGGEGELFF. CDR3 coding DNA: TGTGCCAGCAGCGTAGGTGGGGAGGGGGAGCTGTTTTTT.

This clone was recorded a few times. The rearrangement joins TRBV6-5 to TRBJ2-7, with TRBD2 as a possible D gene (5 bases). This CDR3 has 13 residues. Germline V CDR1 and CDR2: MNHEY, SVGAGI. Trimming cost V 4 bases and J 1 base, with 8 bases left between them. This CDR3 is CASSSGNSYEQYF. CDR3 DNA: TGTGCCAGCAGTTCGGGGAATTCCTACGAGCAGTACTTC.

The genes are TRBV5-4 and TRBJ2-1; D gene uncertain. CDR1 is SGHNT and CDR2 is YYREEE in the germline V gene (reference sequence). Trimming cost V 3 bases and J 7 bases, with 5 bases left between them. The CDR3 loop spans 11 amino acids. The CDR3 DNA follows: TGTGCCAGCAGCTATTCGAATGAGCAGTTCTTC. Its translation: CASSYSNEQFF.

The V gene is TRBV5-6, the J gene TRBJ2-7, with 10 bases aligning to TRBD2. CDR1 SGHDT and CDR2 YYEEEE come from the germline V gene. The V and J ends lost 0 bases and 12 bases, in that order; junction bases with no gene match: 12. The CDR3 sequence is 15 residues long. CDR3 region: CASSLGSSGGKNGYF. In DNA form, the CDR3 reads TGTGCCAGCAGCTTGGGGTCTAGCGGGGGCAAAAATGGGTACTTC.

This clone has a single count. The CDR3 is CASSLGDREDTIYF. In nucleotides, the CDR3 is TGTGCCAGCAGCTTAGGGGACAGGGAAGACACCATATATTTT. This chain joins TRBV7-2 and TRBJ1-3; TRBD1 aligns across 9 bases. Germline assignment: CDR1 SGHTA and CDR2 FQGNSA. The CDR3 extends over 14 amino acids. V trimming: 1 base; J trimming: 8 bases; junction bases outside the gene matches: 3.

V gene TRBV30 combines with J gene TRBJ1-1; D might be TRBD1 (6 bases). Deletions cut 3 bases from V and 3 bases from J, with 11 bases between. The CDR3 extends over 13 amino acids. From germline, CDR1 is GTSNPN and CDR2 SVGIG (reference sequence). CDR3 sequence: CAWRKDRDTEAFF. CDR3 in DNA: TGTGCCTGGAGAAAGGACAGAGACACTGAAGCTTTCTTT.